This T cell receptor beta chain was found in a study of identical twins' blood T cells. Findings and limits, study-wide: Abundant TCRbeta CDR3s overlapped more between twins than with unrelated donors.

The CDR3 loop spans 12 amino acids. Germline-derived CDR1 and CDR2 are SGHAT and FQNNGV. Trimming cost V 6 bases and J 8 bases, with 13 bases left between them. In TCRdb, the 5' RACE reads were re-called with MiXCR into one record per CDR3 protein. The data hold 350,000 to 400,000 distinct CDR3 sequences, with about 28% observed a single time. This clonotype was observed a handful of times. Antigen unknown. All three twin pairs grew up together with likely shared infections and vaccines. This sequence originates from a woman aged 18 to 55 in good health. This sequence joins TRBV11-2 and TRBJ1-1; D call uncertain. The source material was PBMCs. This chain's CDR3 is CASRAGSWEAFF. For the CDR3, the DNA is TGTGCCAGCAGGGCGGGGAGTTGGGAAGCTTTCTTT.